This T cell receptor (beta chain) was profiled in a study of blood T cells in healthy people across ages. Details on this clonotype: Its antigen is as yet unknown. Germline is not matched at one junction end, which may reflect a read error.

Each donor was a healthy Caucasian individual from Russia, aged about 6 to 100. Total RNA, at least 5.5 micrograms per sample, was extracted from PBMCs. A second PCR, run for roughly 7 to 12 cycles, used a sample-barcoded 5' primer plus a J-beta primer mix. The yield of each sample was at least 2.5 million CDR3-containing paired-end reads. TCRdb called the 5' RACE reads again in MiXCR, with one record for every CDR3 protein. The sample contains 800,000 or so distinct CDR3 sequences, under 80% of which appear only once. Study-wide findings and caveats: A roughly linear age-dependent decrease characterized TCR beta diversity per million T cells.

The CDR3 totals 13 residues. Germline-derived CDR1 and CDR2 are MNHEY and SVGEGT. The clonotype originates from a man aged 25-45 years in good health. This rearrangement joins TRBV6-2 or TRBV6-3 to TRBJ1-1, with no clear D. Sequencing used blood. The CDR3 region has the DNA TGTGCCAGCAGTGACTCCCAGAACACTGAAGCTTTCTTT. Translation: CASSDSQNTEAFF.